The sequence of this TCR beta chain was determined in a study of control samples from healthy donors and cancer patients. The V end lost 1 base, the J end lost 5 bases, and 9 bases lay between the germline ends. The CDR3 runs 13 residues. Germline V lookup: CDR1 SGHDT, CDR2 YYEEEE. Generated by immunoSEQ multiplex PCR, the TCRdb table keeps only in-frame clones and is missing some. Among about 130,000 clones listed, approximately 92% were seen once. This TCR derives from an elderly man with head and neck cancer. Input material: PBMCs. V and J are TRBV5-6 and TRBJ2-5; D not resolved. CDR3 sequence (DNA): TGTGCCAGCAGCTTGCCCCCGGCGGAGACCCAGTACTTC. Protein sequence: CASSLPPAETQYF.